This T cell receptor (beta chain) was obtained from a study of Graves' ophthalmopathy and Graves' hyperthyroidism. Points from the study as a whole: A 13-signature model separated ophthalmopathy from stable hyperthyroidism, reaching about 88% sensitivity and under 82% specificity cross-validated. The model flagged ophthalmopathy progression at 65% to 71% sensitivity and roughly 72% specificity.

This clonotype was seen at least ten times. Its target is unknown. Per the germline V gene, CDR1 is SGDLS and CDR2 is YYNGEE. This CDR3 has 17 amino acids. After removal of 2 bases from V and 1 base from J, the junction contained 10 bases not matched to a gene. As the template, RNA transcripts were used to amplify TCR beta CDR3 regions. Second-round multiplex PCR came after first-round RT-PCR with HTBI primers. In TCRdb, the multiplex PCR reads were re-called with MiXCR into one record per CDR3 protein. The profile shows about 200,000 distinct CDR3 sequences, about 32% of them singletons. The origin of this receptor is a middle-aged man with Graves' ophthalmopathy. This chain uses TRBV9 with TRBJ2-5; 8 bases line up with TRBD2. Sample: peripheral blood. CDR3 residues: CASSVGPPGGVQETQYF. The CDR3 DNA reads TGTGCCAGCAGCGTTGGCCCGCCGGGAGGGGTCCAAGAGACCCAGTACTTC. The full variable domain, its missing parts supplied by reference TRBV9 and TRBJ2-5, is DSGVTQTPKHLITATGQRVTLRCSPRSGDLSVYWYQQSLDQGLQFLIQYYNGEERAKGNILERFSAQQFPDLHSELNLSSLELGDSALYFCASSVGPPGGVQETQYFGPGTRLLVL.